What follows describes a single T cell receptor beta chain. Antigen unknown. This record belongs to a study of cytomegalovirus exposure and HLA in healthy donors. Study as a whole: The study placed 70% to 85% of its 398 genotyped donors in the Caucasian-associated ancestry cluster. Study results and caveats: Indistinguishability led to the exclusion of some V segments, TRBV6-2 and TRBV6-3 included.

The PCR used 60 Vbeta and 13 Jbeta primers. The assay was immunoSEQ multiplex PCR, and TCRdb's table has in-frame clones only and misses some. Altogether 89,000 or so clones are present, over 70% being singletons, with the ten largest covering 9.5% to 13%. The V segment lost 8 bases and the J segment 4 bases; nucleotides outside the gene matches: 16. The CDR3 runs to 17 residues. Healthy bone marrow donors made up the donor group. The TCR sequence derives from a man between 18 and 35 years old in good health and CMV-seropositive. The source material was PBMCs. The chain links TRBV6-7 to TRBJ2-4; 8 positions match TRBD1. TRBV6-7 is classed as an ORF, of uncertain function. The CDR3 here is CASGDGQGRRPKNIQYF. The CDR3 DNA follows: TGTGCCAGCGGAGACGGACAGGGCCGACGGCCTAAAAACATTCAGTACTTC.